The 22 T cell receptor beta chains below all came from one sample that was sequenced in a study of a mutant IDH1 vaccine in newly diagnosed glioma. Only in-frame clones appear in the TCRdb table, and some are missing; sequencing was by immunoSEQ multiplex PCR. The sample lists 34,000 or so clones; around 82% were seen once. The time point denotes: week 35, safety follow-up. The investigators gave 300 ug of mutant IDH1 20-mer peptide in each vaccine dose, together with topical imiquimod. These receptors are not linked to any known antigen. The material was PBMCs, obtained from a glioma patient whose treatment included an IDH1 peptide vaccine. These receptors were collected from a woman aged 40 to 50 with glioma.

The rearrangement links TRBV7-8 to TRBJ2-3; no clear D gene. Germline assignment: CDR1 SGHVS and CDR2 FQNEAQ. The length of the CDR3 is 14 residues. Trimming took 7 bases from V and 6 from J, leaving 17 bases between them. CDR3 bases: TGTGCCAGCACCCAGCTTAGGGTCCGGGATACGCAGTATTTT. It yields the protein CASTQLRVRDTQYF.

This sequence joins TRBV9 and TRBJ2-1; 8 bases are a match to TRBD2. Unmatched junction bases numbered 4, after V lost 3 bases and J lost 2 bases. The CDR3 loop spans 15 amino acids. The V gene's germline CDR1 is SGDLS and CDR2 YYNGEE. CDR3 DNA: TGTGCCAGCAGCGGAGCGGGGGAGACCTACAATGAGCAGTTCTTC. It codes for CASSGAGETYNEQFF.

This chain uses TRBV1 with TRBJ2-5; the table's D call TRBD2 went unverified against the DNA. TRBV1 has pseudogene status. The CDR3 totals 13 residues. The CDR3 coding sequence is TGCACCTCTCGTCGGGGTTCGGGGGAGACAAAGTACTTC. This codes for CTSRRGSGETKYF.

The CDR3 DNA sequence: TGTGCCAGCAGTACATTCGGCGGGACCGGGGAGCTGTTTTTT. It translates to CASSTFGGTGELFF. The J gene is TRBJ2-2, the V gene TRBV11-2; weak D call: TRBD2 (5 bases). Germline assignment: CDR1 SGHAT and CDR2 FQNNGV. The CDR3 is made up of 14 amino acids. V shed 6 bases and J shed 5 bases, with 13 bases lying between them.

The J gene is TRBJ1-1, the V gene TRBV7-2; D call uncertain. The V end lost 2 bases, the J end lost 4 bases, and 2 bases lay between the germline ends. This CDR3 comprises 11 residues. Looked up from germline, CDR1 is SGHTA and CDR2 is FQGNSA. This CDR3 is CASSLSTEAFF. DNA of the CDR3: TGTGCCAGCAGCTTAAGCACTGAAGCTTTCTTT.

The chain carries TRBV5-1 and TRBJ2-3; a weak D match, TRBD1 (6 bases). V was cut by 3 bases and J by 1 base, with 15 bases left in between. The CDR3 contains 16 residues. Germline loops: CDR1 SGHRS, CDR2 YFSETQ. This chain's CDR3 is CASSSEAGTRTDTQYF. DNA of the CDR3: TGCGCCAGCAGCTCTGAGGCAGGGACACGCACAGATACGCAGTATTTT.

This chain uses TRBV7-2 with TRBJ2-5; 8 positions agree with TRBD1. This CDR3 spans 15 amino acids. J gave up 2 bases and V 5 bases, and 7 bases lay outside the gene matches. Germline CDR1 reads SGHTA; CDR2 reads FQGNSA. The CDR3 spells CASSPGTGEQETQYF. In DNA, the CDR3 is TGTGCCAGCAGCCCTGGGACAGGCGAACAAGAGACCCAGTACTTC.

The chain has TRBV5-1 and TRBJ2-7; possible D gene TRBD1, 6 bases. This CDR3 is 16 amino acids long. The germline V and J ends were trimmed by 4 bases and 2 bases, with 19 bases remaining between them. Germline loops: CDR1 SGHRS, CDR2 YFSETQ. The CDR3 coding sequence is TGCGCCAGCAGCGGATACCGGGACATCGGGGCCTACGAGCAGTACTTC. It is translated as CASSGYRDIGAYEQYF.

The genes are TRBV6-1 and TRBJ2-1; a weak D match, TRBD1 (7 bases). The CDR3 contains 15 residues. Germline CDR1 and CDR2: MNHNS and SASEGT. Trimming cost V 0 bases and J 7 bases, with 13 bases left between them. This CDR3 reads CASSEAVTGRNEQFF. The CDR3 nucleotides are TGTGCCAGCAGTGAAGCAGTGACAGGGAGGAATGAGCAGTTCTTC.

The J gene is TRBJ2-1, the V gene TRBV5-4; D not resolved. Germline loops: CDR1 SGHNT, CDR2 YYREEE (reference sequence). This CDR3 is 14 amino acids long. V was cut by 1 base and J by 7 bases, with 12 bases left in between. DNA of the CDR3: TGTGCCAGCAGCTTGAGCCTTCGTGGTAATGAGCAGTTCTTC. Its protein is CASSLSLRGNEQFF.

The chain is built from TRBV25-1 and TRBJ1-2, with D perhaps matching TRBD1 (5 bases). CDR1 MGHDK and CDR2 SYGVNS come from the germline V gene. The CDR3 is made up of 13 amino acids. Trimming cost V 3 bases and J 4 bases, with 9 bases left between them. The CDR3 region is CASSDPGGYGYTF. CDR3 bases: TGTGCCAGCAGTGATCCCGGGGGCTATGGCTACACCTTC.

The rearrangement uses TRBV30 and TRBJ1-6; the D gene is possibly TRBD1 (5 bases). CDR3 length: 15 amino acids. The germline V and J ends were trimmed by 0 bases and 7 bases, with 13 bases remaining between them. Per the germline V gene, CDR1 is GTSNPN and CDR2 is SVGIG (reference sequence). The CDR3 protein is CAWSVRGVSNSPLHF. CDR3 DNA sequence: TGTGCCTGGAGTGTACGGGGGGTTAGCAATTCACCCCTCCACTTT.

This clone was observed once. The rearrangement uses TRBV7-8 and TRBJ2-7; 7 positions match TRBD1. This CDR3 spans 15 amino acids. Looked up from germline, CDR1 is SGHVS and CDR2 is FQNEAQ. Trimming at V came to 4 bases and at J to 2 bases, leaving 8 bases not matched to a gene. This chain's CDR3 is CASSSDRVVAYEQYF. In DNA form, the CDR3 reads TGTGCCAGCAGCTCTGACAGGGTGGTCGCCTACGAGCAGTACTTC.

This clone was picked up a small number of times. The V call is TRBV20-1, the J call TRBJ2-5; D is unclear. The germline CDR1 and CDR2 sequences are DFQATT and SNEGSKA (reference sequence). The CDR3 is 11 amino acids. Trimming removed 5 bases from V and 4 bases from J, with 8 bases in between. The CDR3 protein is CSAPERETQYF. DNA of the CDR3: TGCAGTGCTCCCGAACGAGAGACCCAGTACTTC.

This clone is a singleton in its sample. V usage is TRBV5-1 and J usage is TRBJ2-7; a weak D match, TRBD2 (7 bases). V lost 4 bases and J 7 bases, leaving 24 bases between the germline ends. The length of the CDR3 is 16 residues. The germline V gene encodes CDR1 SGHRS and CDR2 YFSETQ. CDR3 sequence: CASSGGGASLGEEQYF. The CDR3, as DNA: TGCGCCAGCAGCGGCGGGGGCGCTTCCCTTGGGGAGGAGCAGTACTTC. The full variable domain, completed using reference TRBV5-1 and TRBJ2-7, is KAGVTQTPRYLIKTRGQQVTLSCSPISGHRSVSWYQQTPGQGLQFLFEYFSETQRNKGNFPGRFSGRQFSNSRSEMNVSTLELGDSALYLCASSGGGASLGEEQYFGPGTRLTVT.

The V and J genes are TRBV5-8 and TRBJ1-4, with D unclear. The V end was cut by 4 bases, the J end by 10 bases, with 8 bases between. The V gene's germline CDR1 is SGHTS and CDR2 YDEGEE. The CDR3 is 11 amino acids. The chain's CDR3 is CASSPRLKLFF. CDR3 nucleotides: TGTGCCAGCAGCCCCCGCCTAAAACTGTTTTTT.

The rearrangement joins TRBV6-6 to TRBJ1-2; possible D gene TRBD1, 6 bases. Per germline, CDR1 MNHNY and CDR2 SVGAGI (reference sequence). This CDR3 spans 14 amino acids. Trimming cost V 7 bases and J 2 bases, with 14 bases left between them. CDR3 DNA: TGTGCCAGCATTCTCCGGACAGCAAACTATGGCTACACCTTC. Residues: CASILRTANYGYTF.

The V call is TRBV30, the J call TRBJ2-7; D is unclear. This CDR3 is built from 14 residues. In germline, CDR1 is GTSNPN, CDR2 SVGIG (reference sequence). The V and J ends lost 4 bases and 0 bases respectively, with 13 bases between them. The CDR3 DNA is TGTGCCTGGAAAAACGGACCAAGCTCCTACGAGCAGTACTTC. This translates into CAWKNGPSSYEQYF.

The chain joins TRBV18 to TRBJ1-1; TRBD1 is a possible D gene (5 bases). V lost 2 bases and J lost 11, with 12 bases in between. Germline-derived CDR1 and CDR2 are KGHSH and LQKENI. The CDR3 has 12 amino acids. The chain's CDR3 is CASSPGGEEAFF. Written as DNA, the CDR3 is TGTGCCAGCTCACCAGGGGGGGAGGAGGCTTTCTTT.

This chain joins TRBV25-1 and TRBJ2-3, with 8 bases fitting TRBD2. The CDR3 runs to 15 residues. With V trimmed by 6 bases and J by 0 bases, 5 bases remained unmatched. The V gene's germline CDR1 is MGHDK and CDR2 SYGVNS. The CDR3 sequence is CASSVAGLSTDTQYF. As DNA, the CDR3 is TGTGCCAGCAGCGTAGCGGGGCTTAGCACAGATACGCAGTATTTT.

The chain uses TRBV6-6 and TRBJ2-3; D perhaps matches TRBD2 (6 bases). Looked up from germline, CDR1 is MNHNY and CDR2 is SVGAGI (reference sequence). The CDR3 has 13 residues. Between the trimmed V and J ends, which lost 4 bases and 7 bases, there was a span of 12 bases. CDR3 sequence (DNA): TGTGCCAGCAGTTTCGAGGCGGGAAATACGCAGTATTTT. This gives the protein CASSFEAGNTQYF.

The gene calls are TRBV19 and TRBJ1-1; D call uncertain. This CDR3 comprises 12 residues. Trimming shortened V by 4 bases and J by 1 base, and 4 bases separated the two germline ends. Germline V gene lookup returns CDR1 LNHDA and CDR2 SQIVND (reference sequence). The DNA for the CDR3 is TGTGCCAGTAGTAGGAAGAACACTGAAGCTTTCTTT. This gives the protein CASSRKNTEAFF. The entire variable domain, with the rest obtained from reference TRBV19 and TRBJ1-1, is as follows: DGGITQSPKYLFRKEGQNVTLSCEQNLNHDAMYWYRQDPGQGLRLIYYSQIVNDFQKGDIAEGYSVSREKKESFPLTVTSAQKNPTAFYLCASSRKNTEAFFGQGTRLTVV.